This TCR beta chain was recovered during a study of T-cell memory formation after mild COVID-19. TCR alpha and TCR beta cDNA libraries with sample barcodes and UMIs came from 5'RACE using constant-segment primers. Via MiXCR, TCRdb re-called the 5' RACE reads, giving one row per CDR3 protein. The table has about 150,000 distinct CDR3 sequences, roughly 15% seen once; the top ten hold 13% to 15%. This clonotype was seen a handful of times. This sequence was found in an adult woman who had mild COVID-19 (a few samples of this study predate the infection). Cell type and time point are not known. Sequenced sample: PBMCs or a T cell subset sorted from them (not recorded which).

The CDR3 sequence: CASSQVWTSGRWSYNEQFF. Written as DNA, the CDR3 is TGTGCCAGCAGCCAAGTGTGGACTAGCGGGAGATGGTCCTACAATGAGCAGTTCTTC. J is TRBJ2-1 and V is TRBV14; 13 positions match TRBD2. The J segment lost 1 base and the V segment lost 1 base, leaving 7 bases of the junction unmatched. The CDR3 contains 19 residues. Looked up from germline, CDR1 is SGHDN and CDR2 is FVKESK.